This T cell receptor (beta chain) was captured by sequencing in a study of metastatic and nonmetastatic thyroid tumors. Looking at the study overall: Repertoires from blood and tumor or nodule tissue of malignant and benign thyroid patients were compared. Overall study results and limits: Within blood and tumor, benign nodules reportedly had significantly lower TCR beta diversity than malignant thyroid tumors did.

How the authors handled the data: A distant-metastasis classifier for papillary thyroid cancer was built using CDR3 differences across clinicopathological groups. MiXCR reprocessed the PCR reads for TCRdb. The V and J calls and clone size are TCRdb's, not the authors'. The data contain roughly 34,000 clones, approximately 15% of them singletons. Each patient went into thyroid surgery without having received any treatment. The CDR3 runs to 15 residues. Germline trimming cut 6 bases from V and 4 bases from J; bases unmatched to any gene: 9. Germline-derived CDR1 and CDR2 are MNHNS and SASEGT. This clone is termed medium-sized. As yet, its antigen is unknown.

Sequencing was performed on blood. The chain couples TRBV6-1 to TRBJ1-3; 7 positions agree with TRBD1. This TCR was sampled from a male donor with papillary thyroid cancer or a benign thyroid nodule (not recorded which). Some clones in this sample may be carry-over from other donors' samples. This CDR3 is CASRTGAGVGNTIYF. The CDR3 DNA is TGTGCCAGCAGAACAGGGGCTGGCGTGGGAAACACCATATATTTT.